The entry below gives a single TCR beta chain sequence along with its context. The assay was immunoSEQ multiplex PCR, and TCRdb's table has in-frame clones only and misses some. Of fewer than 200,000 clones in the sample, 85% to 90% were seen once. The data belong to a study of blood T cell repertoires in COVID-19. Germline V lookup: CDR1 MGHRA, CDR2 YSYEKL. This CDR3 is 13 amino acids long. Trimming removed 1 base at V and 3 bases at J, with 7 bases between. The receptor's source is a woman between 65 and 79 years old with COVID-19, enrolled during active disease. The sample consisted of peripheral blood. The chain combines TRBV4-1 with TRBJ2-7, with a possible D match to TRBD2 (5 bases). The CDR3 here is CASSQGTHYEQYF. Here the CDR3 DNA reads TGCGCCAGCAGCCAAGGGACTCACTACGAGCAGTACTTC.